A single sample gave rise to the 20 T cell receptor beta chains below, sequenced in a study of cytomegalovirus exposure and HLA in healthy donors. Amplification used 60 Vbeta primers and 13 Jbeta primers. This table comes from immunoSEQ multiplex PCR, and its TCRdb copy is limited to in-frame clones, with some not included. The sample records roughly 110,000 clones, roughly 80% being singletons. Sequencing used PBMCs. The receptor source for this set is a woman in her thirties in good health and CMV-seropositive.

The chain employs TRBV5-4 and TRBJ2-1; 9 positions match TRBD2. This CDR3 has 15 amino acids. Germline V gene lookup returns CDR1 SGHNT and CDR2 YYREEE (reference sequence). Germline trimming cut 3 bases from V and 8 bases from J; bases unmatched to any gene: 9. CDR3 region: CASSYSGSEGDEQFF. The CDR3 DNA follows: TGTGCCAGCAGCTATAGCGGGAGTGAGGGCGATGAGCAGTTCTTC.

The CDR3 region has the DNA TGTGCCAGCAGATCCGGACAGGGGGATCAGCCCCAGCATTTT. It specifies CASRSGQGDQPQHF. This chain links TRBV6-5 with TRBJ1-5; TRBD1 agrees at 10 bases. This CDR3 spans 14 amino acids. Germline CDR1 is MNHEY and CDR2 is SVGAGI. V was pared by 6 bases and J by 5 bases, with 4 bases of the junction left unmatched.

The V gene is TRBV28, the J gene TRBJ1-1, with a weak D call TRBD1 (6 bases). This CDR3 contains 13 residues. The germline CDR1 and CDR2 sequences are MDHEN and SYDVKM. V shed 6 bases and J shed 6 bases, with 14 bases lying between them. The CDR3 sequence is CASRRGISAEAFF. The CDR3 coding sequence is TGTGCCAGCAGAAGGGGGATTTCGGCTGAAGCTTTCTTT.

This clone was counted once. The chain uses TRBV6-5 and TRBJ1-2, with D possibly matching TRBD1 (6 bases). V dropped 6 bases and J dropped 5 bases, with 13 bases sitting between them. Germline V lookup: CDR1 MNHEY, CDR2 SVGAGI. The CDR3 is 13 amino acids. This CDR3 reads CASSRGDIYGYTF. The CDR3 region has the DNA TGTGCCAGCAGCCGAGGGGACATTTATGGCTACACCTTC.

The chain's CDR3 is CASRGTKGEQFF. The DNA for the CDR3 is TGTGCCAGCAGGGGGACAAAAGGTGAGCAGTTCTTC. The chain joins TRBV25-1 to TRBJ2-1; D possibly corresponds to TRBD1 (6 bases). Trimming removed 6 bases at V and 9 bases at J, with 12 bases between. The CDR3 is 12 amino acids. Germline CDR1 and CDR2: MGHDK and SYGVNS.

This clone was found a few times. V and J are TRBV5-1 and TRBJ2-6; D unresolved. The CDR3 is 17 amino acids. V was shortened by 4 bases and J by 9 bases, with 23 bases between the two germline ends. The germline V gene encodes CDR1 SGHRS and CDR2 YFSETQ. CDR3 sequence (DNA): TGCGCCAGCAGCCCGGGTGAACCTGGGTTTAGAGACAACGTCCTGACTTTC. Protein product: CASSPGEPGFRDNVLTF.

The chain has TRBV11-2 and TRBJ1-2, with a weak D call TRBD1 (5 bases). The CDR3 has 16 residues. Trimming left V 3 bases short and J 5 bases short, with 19 bases between. Germline V lookup: CDR1 SGHAT, CDR2 FQNNGV. CDR3 sequence: CASSFVGGLGGYGYTF. CDR3 in DNA: TGTGCCAGCAGCTTCGTCGGGGGGTTGGGGGGATATGGCTACACCTTC.

This chain uses TRBV6-1 with TRBJ1-1; D uncertain. V lost 5 bases and J lost 5, with 18 bases in between. The CDR3 is 15 amino acids. CDR1 is MNHNS, CDR2 SASEGT, per germline. CDR3 sequence (DNA): TGTGCCAGCAGTTCCCCTGCAGGCGCCAGGACTGAAGCTTTCTTT. Protein sequence: CASSSPAGARTEAFF.

The genes are TRBV5-4 and TRBJ1-1, with D uncertain. The CDR3 extends over 14 amino acids. Trimming cost V 4 bases and J 2 bases, with 12 bases left between them. Germline CDR1 reads SGHNT; CDR2 reads YYREEE (reference sequence). CDR3 nucleotides: TGTGCCAGCAGCCATGCCGGGGAAAACACTGAAGCTTTCTTT. Translating it yields CASSHAGENTEAFF.

This chain links TRBV19 with TRBJ1-3; the D is unclear. V was clipped by 7 bases and J by 8 bases, with 18 bases between them. The CDR3 length is 14 residues. Germline CDR1 is LNHDA and CDR2 is SQIVND (reference sequence). In DNA, the CDR3 is TGTGCCAGTACCCCAAATTTTGGAGGTTACACCATATATTTT. It yields the protein CASTPNFGGYTIYF.

The rearrangement uses TRBV9 and TRBJ2-4; 7 nucleotides line up with TRBD1. This CDR3 is 16 amino acids long. Germline-derived CDR1 and CDR2 are SGDLS and YYNGEE. With V trimmed by 0 bases and J by 9 bases, 12 bases remained unmatched. The CDR3 DNA is TGTGCCAGCAGCGTAGACAGGGGCGACCTAGGGGGCATTCAGTACTTC. It translates to CASSVDRGDLGGIQYF.

This rearrangement joins TRBV19 to TRBJ1-6, with no clear D. The germline V gene has CDR1 LNHDA and CDR2 SQIVND (reference sequence). Trimming shortened V by 7 bases and J by 0 bases, and 10 bases separated the two germline ends. This CDR3 has 15 amino acids. The chain's CDR3 is CASKDWSSYNSPLHF. In nucleotides, the CDR3 is TGTGCCAGTAAGGACTGGAGCTCCTATAATTCACCCCTCCACTTT. Full variable domain (outside the CDR3, taken from reference TRBV19 and TRBJ1-6): DGGITQSPKYLFRKEGQNVTLSCEQNLNHDAMYWYRQDPGQGLRLIYYSQIVNDFQKGDIAEGYSVSREKKESFPLTVTSAQKNPTAFYLCASKDWSSYNSPLHFGNGTRLTVT.

In its sample, this clone was seen once. The chain couples TRBV6-5 to TRBJ2-3; TRBD2 matches 7 bases. The germline V gene has CDR1 MNHEY and CDR2 SVGAGI. This CDR3 has 15 amino acids. The ends lost 6 bases at V and 3 bases at J; junction bases unmatched: 9. The CDR3 DNA follows: TGTGCCAGCAGACCTCTAGCGGCGTCAACAGATACGCAGTATTTT. Translation gives CASRPLAASTDTQYF.

V is TRBV6-5 and J is TRBJ1-1; D possibly corresponds to TRBD1 (5 bases). Germline V gene sequence: CDR1 MNHEY, CDR2 SVGAGI. The CDR3 runs 15 residues. V was pared by 5 bases and J by 1 base, with 14 bases between. Here the CDR3 DNA reads TGTGCCAGCAGTCCAGATGCGGGGGGGAACACTGAAGCTTTCTTT. Protein product: CASSPDAGGNTEAFF.

V and J are TRBV9 and TRBJ2-1, with TRBD2 as a possible D gene (7 bases). The CDR3 is 14 residues long. The germline V and J ends were trimmed by 0 bases and 4 bases, with 8 bases remaining between them. In germline, CDR1 is SGDLS, CDR2 YYNGEE. The CDR3 DNA sequence: TGTGCCAGCAGCGTAGAGGGGGGGTACAATGAGCAGTTCTTC. This codes for CASSVEGGYNEQFF.

The gene calls are TRBV30 and TRBJ1-4, with a possible D match to TRBD1 (5 bases). The CDR3 is 16 residues long. V was pared by 2 bases and J by 5 bases, with 18 bases between. CDR1 and CDR2 (germline): GTSNPN, SVGIG (reference sequence). CDR3 coding DNA: TGTGCCTGGAGTACAGTTAGGGGTCAGATCAATGAAAAACTGTTTTTT. It specifies CAWSTVRGQINEKLFF. The full variable domain, rest sourced from reference TRBV30 and TRBJ1-4, is SQTIHQWPATLVQPVGSPLSLECTVEGTSNPNLYWYRQAAGRGLQLLFYSVGIGQISSEVPQNLSASRPQDRQFILSSKKLLLSDSGFYLCAWSTVRGQINEKLFFGSGTQLSVL.

This chain links TRBV9 with TRBJ2-7, with 14 bases matching TRBD2. Germline V gene data show CDR1 as SGDLS and CDR2 as YYNGEE. The CDR3 loop spans 16 amino acids. V gave up 3 bases and J gave up 12 bases; unmatched junction bases: 14. The CDR3 coding sequence is TGTGCCAGCAGCGCCTCGTCGGGGGGACTAGCGGGAGTCCTGTACTTC. Encoded protein: CASSASSGGLAGVLYF.

This clone was detected once. The chain has TRBV30 and TRBJ2-6; possible D gene TRBD1, 6 bases. The V and J ends lost 3 bases and 1 base respectively, with 25 bases between them. CDR1 and CDR2 (germline): GTSNPN, SVGIG (reference sequence). The CDR3 extends over 20 amino acids. CDR3 region: CAWRGVGADRQKSGANVLTF. The CDR3 region has the DNA TGTGCCTGGAGGGGAGTGGGGGCGGACCGCCAGAAGTCTGGGGCCAACGTCCTGACTTTC.

Concerning this clone: A junction end diverges from the germline sequence, so it may reflect a read error. The CDR3 region has the DNA TGTTCCAGCAGCTCAGCCGGCACTGAAGCTTTCTTT. This codes for CSSSSAGTEAFF. The genes are TRBV7-9 and TRBJ1-1; D remains ambiguous. CDR1 SEHNR and CDR2 FQNEAQ come from the germline V gene (reference sequence). The CDR3 totals 12 residues.

CDR3 nucleotides: TGCGCCAGCAGCCAAGTACCGGGACAGGGGAAACTCTACGAGCAGTACTTC. It translates to CASSQVPGQGKLYEQYF. The J gene is TRBJ2-7, the V gene TRBV4-1; 10 bases map to TRBD1. This CDR3 has 17 amino acids. Per germline, CDR1 MGHRA and CDR2 YSYEKL. J was trimmed by 3 bases and V by 1 base; bases with no gene match: 9.